A single TCR beta chain is shown here with its context. This clone was seen once. Which antigen it targets is not known. No base qualities exist here, and no much larger clone lies one base off it. These data originate in a study of OX40 agonist ivuxolimab in advanced cancers. Study-level background: The costimulatory receptor OX40 (CD134) was targeted by ivuxolimab, a fully human IgG2 agonistic monoclonal antibody. Intravenous ivuxolimab was administered to patients every 2 weeks at six dose levels: 0.01, 0.1, 0.3, 1.5, 3 and 10 mg/kg. Among the roughly 50 dose-escalation patients, about 19 had hepatocellular carcinoma, roughly 15 melanoma, 9 renal cell carcinoma and 9 head and neck cancer. In the dose-escalation cohort, 75% to 85% of patients were male, and the mean age was roughly 60 years with a range of about 20 to 90. Prior anti-PD-1, anti-PD-L1 or anti-CTLA-4 therapy was permitted, and checkpoint inhibitors had been received by roughly 40% of dose-escalation patients. Partial responses occurred in three dose-escalation patients: two with cutaneous melanoma and one with hepatocellular carcinoma. Peripheral TCRbeta sequencing aimed to test whether ivuxolimab altered TCR sequence diversity and caused clonal T-cell expansion. The paper covers the monotherapy dose-escalation part of the phase I ivuxolimab trial, which included N ≈ 50 patients.

Study-level results and caveats: After ivuxolimab, expanded clones were on average more numerous among CD8+ T cells than among CD4+ T cells. In the 0.1-3.0 mg/kg groups, partial responders were among the patients with the lowest normalized peripheral clonal expansion, particularly in CD8+ T cells. At doses from 0.1 to 3.0 mg/kg, clonal expansion was seen in both CD4+ and CD8+ blood T cells between baseline and week 6. Low levels of normalized T-cell clonal expansion were also seen in some patients who did not respond. Which antigens the clonally expanded peripheral T cells were specific for was not determined.

To sequence the TCRbeta CDR3 region, genomic DNA was isolated from the sorted cells. The immunoSEQ Assay was used to sequence the TCRbeta CDR3 regions. TCRdb took over this immuneACCESS table, retaining in-frame rearrangements with V and J assigned. Such tables are incomplete; in checked studies, under half of the missing clones stem from an unresolved V gene, and the remainder is unexplained. The sample includes 68,000 or so clones, with roughly 85% observed a single time. Approximately 11% of the sample is in the top ten clones. Inclusive of the bounding cysteine and phenylalanine, the CDR3 is 15 residues long. Just the 45-base CDR3 DNA is kept, in frame starting at base 1. The CDR1 and CDR2 encoded by the germline V gene are SGHRS and YFSETQ. V is reduced by 0 bases and J by 3 bases, leaving a spacing of 12 bases between them. Patients with a history of autoimmune disease or receiving systemic immunosuppression were excluded from the trial. Peripheral blood for TCR sequencing was collected from all dose cohorts at baseline, on cycle 4 day 1, and on cycle 7 day 1. Samples were obtained from an open-label, multicenter, first-in-human phase I dose-escalation trial of ivuxolimab. Adults with locally advanced or metastatic melanoma, renal cell, hepatocellular, or head and neck squamous cell carcinoma were enrolled in the trial. Before TCR sequencing, CD4+ T cells and CD8+ T cells were sorted from peripheral blood as separate populations.

The TCR sequence derives from an adult with an advanced solid tumor such as melanoma, head and neck, liver or kidney cancer. Sequenced here: CD4+ or CD8+ T cells sorted from blood, sampled in a trial of the OX40 agonist ivuxolimab. Recombination connected TRBV5-1 to TRBJ2-5; the D region possibly corresponds to TRBD1 (5 bases align). The DNA reads TGCGCCAGCAGCTTGGCCGTAGACAGCAAAGAGACCCAGTACTTC. The resulting protein is CASSLAVDSKETQYF.